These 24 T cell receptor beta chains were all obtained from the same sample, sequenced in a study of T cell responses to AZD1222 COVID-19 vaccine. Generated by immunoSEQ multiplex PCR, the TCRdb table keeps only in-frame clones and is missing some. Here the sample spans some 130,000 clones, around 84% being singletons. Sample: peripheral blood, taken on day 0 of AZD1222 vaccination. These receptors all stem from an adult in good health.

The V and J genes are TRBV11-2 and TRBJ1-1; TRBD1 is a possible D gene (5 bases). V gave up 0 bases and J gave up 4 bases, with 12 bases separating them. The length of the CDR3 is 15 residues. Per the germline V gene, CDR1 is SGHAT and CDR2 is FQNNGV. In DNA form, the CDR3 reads TGTGCCAGCAGCTTAGAAGCACAGGTGGGCACTGAAGCTTTCTTT. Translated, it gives CASSLEAQVGTEAFF.

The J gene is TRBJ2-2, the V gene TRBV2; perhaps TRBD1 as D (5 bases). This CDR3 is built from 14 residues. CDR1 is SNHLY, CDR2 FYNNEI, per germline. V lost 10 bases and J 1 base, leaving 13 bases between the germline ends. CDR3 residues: CATRAEQNTGELFF. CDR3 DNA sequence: TGTGCCACCAGGGCGGAACAGAACACCGGGGAGCTGTTTTTT.

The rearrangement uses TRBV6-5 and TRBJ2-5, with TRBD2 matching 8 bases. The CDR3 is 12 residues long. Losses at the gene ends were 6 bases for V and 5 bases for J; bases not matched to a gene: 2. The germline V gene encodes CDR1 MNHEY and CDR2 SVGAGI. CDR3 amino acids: CASSGRGETQYF. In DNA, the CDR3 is TGTGCCAGCAGCGGGAGGGGCGAGACCCAGTACTTC.

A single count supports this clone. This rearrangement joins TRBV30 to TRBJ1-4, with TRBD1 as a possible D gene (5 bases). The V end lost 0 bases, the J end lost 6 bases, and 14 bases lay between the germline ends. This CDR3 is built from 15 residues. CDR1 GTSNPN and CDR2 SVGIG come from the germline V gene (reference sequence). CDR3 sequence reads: CAWSVHGGVDEKLFF. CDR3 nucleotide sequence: TGTGCCTGGAGTGTACACGGGGGGGTAGATGAAAAACTGTTTTTT. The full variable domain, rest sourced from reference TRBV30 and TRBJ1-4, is SQTIHQWPATLVQPVGSPLSLECTVEGTSNPNLYWYRQAAGRGLQLLFYSVGIGQISSEVPQNLSASRPQDRQFILSSKKLLLSDSGFYLCAWSVHGGVDEKLFFGSGTQLSVL.

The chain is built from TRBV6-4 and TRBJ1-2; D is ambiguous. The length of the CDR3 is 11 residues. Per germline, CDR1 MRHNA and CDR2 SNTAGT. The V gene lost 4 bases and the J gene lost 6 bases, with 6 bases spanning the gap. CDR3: CASSGGDGYTF. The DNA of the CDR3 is TGTGCCAGCAGTGGAGGTGATGGCTACACCTTC.

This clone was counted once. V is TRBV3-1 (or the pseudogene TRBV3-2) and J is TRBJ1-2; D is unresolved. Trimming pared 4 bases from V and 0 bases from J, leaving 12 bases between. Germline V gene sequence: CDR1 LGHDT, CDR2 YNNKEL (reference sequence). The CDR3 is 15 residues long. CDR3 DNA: TGTGCCAGCAGCCCCACGAAAGGAGCTAACTATGGCTACACCTTC. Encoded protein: CASSPTKGANYGYTF.

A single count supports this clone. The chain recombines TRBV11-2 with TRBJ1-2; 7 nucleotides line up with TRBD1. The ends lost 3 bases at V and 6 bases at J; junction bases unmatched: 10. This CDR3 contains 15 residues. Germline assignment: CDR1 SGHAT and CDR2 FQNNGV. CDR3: CASSFSETGSDGYTF. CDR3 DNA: TGTGCCAGCAGCTTCAGCGAGACAGGGTCAGATGGCTACACCTTC.

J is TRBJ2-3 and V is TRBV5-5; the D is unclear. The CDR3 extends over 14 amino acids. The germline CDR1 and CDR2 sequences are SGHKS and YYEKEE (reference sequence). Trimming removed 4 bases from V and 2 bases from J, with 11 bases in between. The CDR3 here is CASSPLVLTDTQYF. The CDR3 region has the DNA TGTGCCAGCAGCCCCCTAGTACTCACAGATACGCAGTATTTT.

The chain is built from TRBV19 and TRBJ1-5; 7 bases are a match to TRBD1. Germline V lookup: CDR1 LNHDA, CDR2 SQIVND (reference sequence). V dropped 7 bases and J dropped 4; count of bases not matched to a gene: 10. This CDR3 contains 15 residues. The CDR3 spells CASTPGGGINQPQHF. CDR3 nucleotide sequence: TGTGCCAGTACTCCTGGAGGGGGCATAAATCAGCCCCAGCATTTT. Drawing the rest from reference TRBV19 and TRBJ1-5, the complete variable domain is DGGITQSPKYLFRKEGQNVTLSCEQNLNHDAMYWYRQDPGQGLRLIYYSQIVNDFQKGDIAEGYSVSREKKESFPLTVTSAQKNPTAFYLCASTPGGGINQPQHFGDGTRLSIL.

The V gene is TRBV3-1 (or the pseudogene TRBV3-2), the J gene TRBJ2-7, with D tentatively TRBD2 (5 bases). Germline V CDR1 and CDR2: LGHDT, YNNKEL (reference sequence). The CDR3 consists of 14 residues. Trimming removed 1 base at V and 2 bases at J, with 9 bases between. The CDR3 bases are TGTGCCAGCAGCCAAGGGACTCTAGCCTACGAGCAGTACTTC. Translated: CASSQGTLAYEQYF.

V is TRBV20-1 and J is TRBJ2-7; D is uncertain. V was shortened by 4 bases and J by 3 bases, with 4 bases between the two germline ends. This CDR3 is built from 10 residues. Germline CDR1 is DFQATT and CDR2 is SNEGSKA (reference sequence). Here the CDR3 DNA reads TGCAGTGCTATTAGCTACGAGCAGTACTTC. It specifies CSAISYEQYF.

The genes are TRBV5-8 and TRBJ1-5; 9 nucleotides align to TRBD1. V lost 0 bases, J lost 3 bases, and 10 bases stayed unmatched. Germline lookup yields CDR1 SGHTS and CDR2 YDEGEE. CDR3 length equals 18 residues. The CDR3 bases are TGTGCCAGCAGCTTGGACAGGACAGGGGATCGTAACAATCAGCCCCAGCATTTT. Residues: CASSLDRTGDRNNQPQHF.

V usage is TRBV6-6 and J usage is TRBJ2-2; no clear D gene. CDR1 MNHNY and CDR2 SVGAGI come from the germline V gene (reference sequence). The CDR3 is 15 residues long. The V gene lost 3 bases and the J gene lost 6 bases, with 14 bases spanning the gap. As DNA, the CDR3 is TGTGCCAGCAGTTATCGGCTCCCTACCCCCGGGGAGCTGTTTTTT. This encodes CASSYRLPTPGELFF.

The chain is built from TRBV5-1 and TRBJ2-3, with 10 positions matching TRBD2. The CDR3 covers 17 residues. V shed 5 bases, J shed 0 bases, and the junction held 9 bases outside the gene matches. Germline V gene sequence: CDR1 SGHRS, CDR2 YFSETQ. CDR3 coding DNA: TGCGCCAGCAGGCAACTAGCGGGGATTGCTAGCACAGATACGCAGTATTTT. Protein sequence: CASRQLAGIASTDTQYF.

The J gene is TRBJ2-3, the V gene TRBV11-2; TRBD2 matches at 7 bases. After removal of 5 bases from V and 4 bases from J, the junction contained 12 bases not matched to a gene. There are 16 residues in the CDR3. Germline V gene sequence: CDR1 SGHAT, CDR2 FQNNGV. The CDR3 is CASSPLERGIADTQYF. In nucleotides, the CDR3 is TGTGCCAGCAGCCCCCTGGAGCGGGGAATCGCAGATACGCAGTATTTT.

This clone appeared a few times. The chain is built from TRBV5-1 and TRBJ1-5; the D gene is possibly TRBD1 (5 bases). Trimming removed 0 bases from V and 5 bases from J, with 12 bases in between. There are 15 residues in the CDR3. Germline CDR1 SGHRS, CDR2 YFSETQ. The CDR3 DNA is TGCGCCAGCAGCTTGGAAGGACAAGGGTATCAGCCCCAGCATTTT. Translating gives CASSLEGQGYQPQHF.

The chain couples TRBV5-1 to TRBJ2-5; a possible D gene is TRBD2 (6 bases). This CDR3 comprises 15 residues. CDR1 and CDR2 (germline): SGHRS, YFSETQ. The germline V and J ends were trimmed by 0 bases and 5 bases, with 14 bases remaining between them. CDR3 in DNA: TGCGCCAGCAGCTTGGAGGAGGGGCCCTGGGAGACCCAGTACTTC. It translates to CASSLEEGPWETQYF.

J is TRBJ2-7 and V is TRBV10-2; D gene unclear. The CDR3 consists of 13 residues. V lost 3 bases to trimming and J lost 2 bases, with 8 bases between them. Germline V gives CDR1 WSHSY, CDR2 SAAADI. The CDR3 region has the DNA TGCGCCAGCAGTGACGTCGGAGCCTACGAGCAGTACTTC. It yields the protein CASSDVGAYEQYF.

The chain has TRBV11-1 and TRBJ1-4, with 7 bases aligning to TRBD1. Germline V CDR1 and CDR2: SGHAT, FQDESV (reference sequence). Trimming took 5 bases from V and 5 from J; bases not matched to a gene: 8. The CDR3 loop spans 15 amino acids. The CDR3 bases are TGTGCCAGCAGCCAGGGACAGACGGAAAATGAAAAACTGTTTTTT. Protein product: CASSQGQTENEKLFF.

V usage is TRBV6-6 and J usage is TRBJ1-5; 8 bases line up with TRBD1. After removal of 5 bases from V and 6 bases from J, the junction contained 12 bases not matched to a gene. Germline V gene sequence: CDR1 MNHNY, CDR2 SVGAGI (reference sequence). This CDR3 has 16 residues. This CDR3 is CASSPRTGQGSQPQHF. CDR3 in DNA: TGTGCCAGCAGTCCTAGAACTGGACAGGGCTCTCAGCCCCAGCATTTT.

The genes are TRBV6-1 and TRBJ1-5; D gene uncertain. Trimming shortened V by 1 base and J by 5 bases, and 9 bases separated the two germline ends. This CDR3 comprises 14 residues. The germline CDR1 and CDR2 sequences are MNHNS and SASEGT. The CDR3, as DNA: TGTGCCAGCAGTGAAGGGCCATTTGATCAGCCCCAGCATTTT. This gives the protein CASSEGPFDQPQHF.

The CDR3 coding sequence is TGTGCCAGCAACCTTCTGGGTCGCGGGGAGCTGTTTTTT. It specifies CASNLLGRGELFF. This rearrangement joins TRBV11-2 to TRBJ2-2; D gene unclear. Trimming removed 7 bases at V and 7 bases at J, with 13 bases between. The CDR3 contains 13 residues. The germline CDR1 and CDR2 sequences are SGHAT and FQNNGV.

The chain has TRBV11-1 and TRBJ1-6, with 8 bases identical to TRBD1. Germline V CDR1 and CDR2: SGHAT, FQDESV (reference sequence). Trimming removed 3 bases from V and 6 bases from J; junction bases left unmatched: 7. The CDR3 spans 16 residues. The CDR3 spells CASSLGQAVGNSPLHF. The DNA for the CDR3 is TGTGCCAGCAGCTTGGGACAGGCCGTGGGTAATTCACCCCTCCACTTT. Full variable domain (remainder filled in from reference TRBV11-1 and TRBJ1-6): EAEVAQSPRYKITEKSQAVAFWCDPISGHATLYWYRQILGQGPELLVQFQDESVVDDSQLPKDRFSAERLKGVDSTLKIQPAELGDSAMYLCASSLGQAVGNSPLHFGNGTRLTVT.

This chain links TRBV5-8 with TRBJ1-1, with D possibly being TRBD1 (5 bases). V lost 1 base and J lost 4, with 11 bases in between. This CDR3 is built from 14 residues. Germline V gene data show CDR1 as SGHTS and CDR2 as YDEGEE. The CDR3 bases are TGTGCCAGCAGCTTGAGAGGGGATGTCACTGAAGCTTTCTTT. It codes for CASSLRGDVTEAFF.